These T cell receptor beta chains were read from a single sample in a study of somatic mutations in cytotoxic T cells in rheumatoid arthritis. Generated by immunoSEQ multiplex PCR, the TCRdb table keeps only in-frame clones and is missing some. The data hold about 5,000 clones, with about four fifths observed a single time. Sequenced material: CD8+ T cells sorted from blood. Receptor source: an adult with rheumatoid arthritis. CDR3s include the opening cysteine and the closing phenylalanine or tryptophan. The D gene is left open where the match is weak. Clone size is stated in some rows and not others, as once, few, many or a class when expanded.

D: TRBD1
J: TRBJ1-2
size: .
V: TRBV13
DNA: TGTGCCAGCAGCTTAGATTCAGGGGGCTATGGCTACACCTTC
CDR3: CASSLDSGGYGYTF

D: .
J: TRBJ2-3
size: .
V: TRBV5-1
DNA: TGCGCCAGCAGCGTCGCGGGCCCAGATACGCAGTATTTT
CDR3: CASSVAGPDTQYF

D: .
J: TRBJ1-1
size: .
V: TRBV19
DNA: TGTGCCAGTAGTGGCACTCTGAACACTGAAGCTTTCTTT
CDR3: CASSGTLNTEAFF

D: TRBD1
J: TRBJ1-2
size: .
V: TRBV9
DNA: TGTGCCAGCAGCGTAGACCTCTTGGACCGACCGGGACAGCCTAACTATGGCTACACCTTC
CDR3: CASSVDLLDRPGQPNYGYTF

D: TRBD1
J: TRBJ2-7
size: few
V: TRBV4-1
DNA: TGCGCCAGCAGCCAAGACCCGGGACAGAGCTCCTACGAGCAGTACTTC
CDR3: CASSQDPGQSSYEQYF

D: TRBD2
J: TRBJ2-2
size: .
V: TRBV7-9
DNA: TGTGCCAGCAGCCTAGCGGGAGGGCCTTTCTCGACCGGGGAGCTGTTTTTT
CDR3: CASSLAGGPFSTGELFF

D: TRBD1
J: TRBJ1-1
size: .
V: TRBV2
DNA: TGTGCCAGCAGGGAACAGGGGGACTCCGAGGGTGAAGCTTTCTTT
CDR3: CASREQGDSEGEAFF

D: .
J: TRBJ2-3
size: .
V: TRBV11-2
DNA: TGTGCCAGCAGCTTGTTTGTCACAGATACGCAGTATTTT
CDR3: CASSLFVTDTQYF

D: TRBD1
J: TRBJ1-3
size: once
V: TRBV10-3
DNA: TGTGCCATTACGGGACAGTTCTCTGGAAACACCATATATTTT
CDR3: CAITGQFSGNTIYF

D: .
J: TRBJ2-5
size: .
V: TRBV7-6
DNA: TGTGCCAGCAGCTTAGGGGCAGCACGAGAGACCCAGTACTTC
CDR3: CASSLGAARETQYF

D: .
J: TRBJ2-6
size: .
V: TRBV4-1
DNA: TGCGCCAGCAGCCAAACGAGGGGAGGAGCCAACGTCCTGACTTTC
CDR3: CASSQTRGGANVLTF

D: TRBD1
J: TRBJ2-1
size: .
V: TRBV15
DNA: TGTGCCACCAGCAGCCGCAGGGGGAATGAGCAGTTCTTC
CDR3: CATSSRRGNEQFF

D: TRBD2
J: TRBJ2-2
size: few
V: TRBV6-4
DNA: TGTGCCAGCAGTAGCGGGAGCACCGGGGAGCTGTTTTTT
CDR3: CASSSGSTGELFF

D: .
J: TRBJ1-5
size: .
V: TRBV9
DNA: TGTGCCAGCAGCGTAGGGGGGTACGGCAATCAGCCCCAGCATTTT
CDR3: CASSVGGYGNQPQHF

D: TRBD2
J: TRBJ2-1
size: .
V: TRBV29-1
DNA: TGCAGCTCCGAGCGGGAGGAGTACGGTGAGCAGTTCTTC
CDR3: CSSEREEYGEQFF

D: .
J: TRBJ1-1
size: few
V: TRBV27
DNA: TGTGCCAGCAGTTTGCGGGGGACGGCCACTGAAGCTTTCTTT
CDR3: CASSLRGTATEAFF

D: .
J: TRBJ2-1
size: .
V: TRBV7-9
DNA: TGTGCCAGCAGCTTAGCGGTCCAGGGCAATGAGCAGTTCTTC
CDR3: CASSLAVQGNEQFF